This TCR beta chain was profiled in a study of T cell responses to AZD1222 COVID-19 vaccine. CDR3 length equals 18 residues. Between the trimmed V and J ends, which lost 1 base and 2 bases, there was a span of 20 bases. The germline gives CDR1 KGHSH, CDR2 LQKENI. Study-level results: Close to half of spike-specific TCRs reportedly recognize unmutated variant regions. It was only after the peak T cell response that any repertoires were sampled. Mostly white British, mostly female donors; authors suggested clonal diversity may be underestimated. At 160-218 and 743-854, vaccine-associated CD4 TCRs were dominant, and they spanned spike.

Libraries were prepared by immunoSEQ multiplex PCR; TCRdb keeps only in-frame clonotypes and omits some of them. Of some 120,000 clones in the sample, about 89% were seen once. As concerns this clone: What it recognizes is unknown.

The chain uses TRBV18 and TRBJ1-2; no reliable D call. This clonotype was sampled from an adult in good health. The sequenced sample was peripheral blood, obtained on day 0 of MenACWY control vaccination. Here the CDR3 reads CASSPRQDAGPGNYGYTF. DNA of the CDR3: TGTGCCAGCTCACCACGGCAGGACGCGGGCCCTGGAAACTATGGCTACACCTTC.